These 20 T cell receptor beta chains share one sample of origin, sequenced in a study of blood T cell repertoires in COVID-19. Sequenced by immunoSEQ multiplex PCR; TCRdb stores in-frame clones only, minus some. The sample has approximately 240,000 clones, 84% seen once. Sequenced: peripheral blood. Every receptor here comes from a middle-aged man with acute or convalescent COVID-19.

A single count supports this clone. This chain links TRBV27 with TRBJ1-1; TRBD1 is a possible D gene (5 bases). With 0 bases removed from V and 7 bases from J, the gap between germline ends came to 12 bases. This CDR3 has 14 amino acids. Germline CDR1 MNHEY, CDR2 SMNVEV (reference sequence). The CDR3 reads CASSLSRGASEAFF. The CDR3 DNA follows: TGTGCCAGCAGTTTATCCCGCGGGGCCAGTGAAGCTTTCTTT.

V and J are TRBV5-8 and TRBJ1-2; D is perhaps TRBD1 (6 bases). There are 15 residues in the CDR3. Deletions cut 5 bases from V and 4 bases from J, with 18 bases between. The germline V gene has CDR1 SGHTS and CDR2 YDEGEE. As DNA, the CDR3 is TGTGCCAGCAGTTCCTTAACAGGGAGAGGCTATGGCTACACCTTC. Protein sequence: CASSSLTGRGYGYTF.

V gene TRBV7-6 combines with J gene TRBJ2-1; D gene uncertain. The CDR3 sequence is 11 residues long. Germline V gene sequence: CDR1 SGHVS, CDR2 FNYEAQ. V was clipped by 6 bases and J by 7 bases, with 7 bases between them. In DNA form, the CDR3 reads TGTGCCAGCAGTCCAGGAAATGAGCAGTTCTTC. Residues: CASSPGNEQFF. The variable domain in full, with the rest retrieved from reference TRBV7-6 and TRBJ2-1, is GAGVSQSPRYKVTKRGQDVALRCDPISGHVSLYWYRQALGQGPEFLTYFNYEAQQDKSGLPNDRFSAERPEGSISTLTIQRTEQRDSAMYRCASSPGNEQFFGPGTRLTVL.

The chain has TRBV2 and TRBJ2-7; 8 nucleotides line up with TRBD2. The CDR3 is 15 residues long. CDR1 and CDR2 (germline): SNHLY, FYNNEI. J lost 4 bases, V lost 4 bases, and 9 bases had no gene match. The CDR3 sequence is CASSVTGRAVYEQYF. The CDR3 coding sequence is TGTGCCAGCAGTGTAACCGGGAGGGCCGTATACGAGCAGTACTTC.

V usage is TRBV2 and J usage is TRBJ2-1; D is possibly TRBD1 (6 bases). Looked up from germline, CDR1 is SNHLY and CDR2 is FYNNEI. With 4 bases removed from V and 0 bases from J, the gap between germline ends came to 10 bases. The CDR3 contains 15 residues. This CDR3 reads CASSVDSSSYNEQFF. CDR3 in DNA: TGTGCCAGCAGTGTGGACAGTAGCTCCTACAATGAGCAGTTCTTC.

The rearrangement joins TRBV7-9 to TRBJ2-5, with D possibly matching TRBD2 (5 bases). CDR3 length: 16 residues. CDR1 is SEHNR and CDR2 is FQNEAQ in the germline V gene (reference sequence). V lost 3 bases and J lost 4, with 18 bases in between. The CDR3 sequence is CASSFTRMEAGETQYF. The CDR3 region has the DNA TGTGCCAGCAGCTTCACCAGGATGGAGGCGGGAGAGACCCAGTACTTC.

This chain connects TRBV28 to TRBJ2-5; 10 nucleotides agree with TRBD1. The germline gives CDR1 MDHEN, CDR2 SYDVKM. V lost 5 bases to trimming and J lost 5 bases; unmatched junction nucleotides: 5. The length of the CDR3 is 14 residues. The CDR3 reads CASSPTGGVETQYF. DNA for the CDR3: TGTGCCAGCAGTCCGACAGGGGGCGTCGAGACCCAGTACTTC.

This clone was counted between two and nine times. This chain uses TRBV5-8 with TRBJ1-5; 8 nucleotides line up with TRBD1. CDR1 and CDR2 (germline): SGHTS, YDEGEE. The CDR3 consists of 16 residues. With 4 bases clipped from V and 2 bases from J, the junction kept 8 bases outside the gene matches. The CDR3 protein is CASSRTGIIRNQPQHF. CDR3 in DNA: TGTGCCAGCAGCCGGACAGGGATAATTCGCAATCAGCCCCAGCATTTT. Supplemented by reference TRBV5-8 and TRBJ1-5, the full variable domain reads EAGVTQSPTHLIKTRGQQATLRCSPISGHTSVYWYQQALGLGLQFLLWYDEGEERNRGNFPPRFSGRQFPNYSSELNVNALELEDSALYLCASSRTGIIRNQPQHFGDGTRLSIL.

V is TRBV5-1 and J is TRBJ1-2, with TRBD1 as a possible D gene (6 bases). V was cut by 3 bases and J by 8 bases, with 20 bases left in between. Germline assignment: CDR1 SGHRS and CDR2 YFSETQ. The length of the CDR3 is 15 residues. CDR3 region: CASSSRQAHTEGYTF. CDR3 DNA: TGCGCCAGCAGCTCAAGACAGGCCCACACGGAAGGCTACACCTTC.

This chain joins TRBV9 and TRBJ2-2; possibly TRBD2 for D (6 bases). The V gene lost 3 bases and the J gene lost 2 bases, with 11 bases spanning the gap. The CDR3 extends over 15 amino acids. Germline CDR1 is SGDLS and CDR2 is YYNGEE. CDR3 nucleotide sequence: TGTGCCAGCAGCGCCCGGGACTTAAACACCGGGGAGCTGTTTTTT. It codes for CASSARDLNTGELFF.

The V gene is TRBV18, the J gene TRBJ2-1; D perhaps matches TRBD1 (5 bases). CDR1 is KGHSH and CDR2 is LQKENI in the germline V gene. V dropped 1 base and J dropped 6 bases, with 16 bases sitting between them. The CDR3 loop spans 16 amino acids. CDR3 residues: CASSPQGPLTSNEQFF. Written as DNA, the CDR3 is TGTGCCAGCTCACCACAGGGGCCATTAACATCCAATGAGCAGTTCTTC.

This clone has a handful of counts. The rearrangement uses TRBV27 and TRBJ1-1, with unresolved D. V gave up 1 base and J gave up 2 bases, with 5 bases separating them. CDR1 and CDR2 from the germline V gene are MNHEY and SMNVEV (reference sequence). The CDR3 contains 13 residues. In nucleotides, the CDR3 is TGTGCCAGCAGTTTATTAGTAAACACTGAAGCTTTCTTT. Its protein product is CASSLLVNTEAFF.

The CDR3 reads CASSLDPGRLPRGIRGYTF. As DNA, the CDR3 is TGTGCCAGCAGCTTGGACCCGGGGAGGTTGCCCAGGGGGATAAGGGGCTACACCTTC. The genes are TRBV7-8 and TRBJ1-2; 7 bases are a match to TRBD1. J gave up 8 bases and V 3 bases, and 24 bases lay outside the gene matches. In germline, CDR1 is SGHVS, CDR2 FQNEAQ. The CDR3 length is 19 residues.

This chain's CDR3 is CASSLGRYNEQFF. The CDR3 DNA reads TGTGCCAGCAGCTTAGGGCGGTACAATGAGCAGTTCTTC. The rearrangement uses TRBV7-8 and TRBJ2-1; D unclear. Germline V gene lookup returns CDR1 SGHVS and CDR2 FQNEAQ. CDR3 length: 13 amino acids. The V end lost 1 base, the J end lost 4 bases, and 5 bases lay between the germline ends.

This clone was seen just once. The V call is TRBV5-1, the J call TRBJ1-1; no reliable D call. This CDR3 is built from 13 residues. Trimming removed 3 bases at V and 7 bases at J, with 13 bases between. In germline, CDR1 is SGHRS, CDR2 YFSETQ. CDR3 protein: CASSSTPEVEAFF. CDR3 sequence (DNA): TGCGCCAGCAGCTCGACTCCCGAAGTTGAAGCTTTCTTT.

V gene TRBV11-2 combines with J gene TRBJ2-1; D gene uncertain. CDR1 SGHAT and CDR2 FQNNGV come from the germline V gene. This CDR3 spans 12 amino acids. Trimming left V 4 bases short and J 4 bases short, with 5 bases between. In nucleotides, the CDR3 is TGTGCCAGCAGCTCTCAGTACAATGAGCAGTTCTTC. Its translation is CASSSQYNEQFF.

A few counts support this clone. This sequence joins TRBV7-2 and TRBJ2-1, with 13 bases identical to TRBD2. The CDR3 has 16 residues. Germline lookup yields CDR1 SGHTA and CDR2 FQGNSA. Germline trimming cut 1 base from V and 9 bases from J; bases unmatched to any gene: 6. The CDR3 region is CASSLGLAGGVGEQFF. CDR3 DNA: TGTGCCAGCAGCTTAGGACTAGCGGGGGGAGTCGGTGAGCAGTTCTTC. Full variable domain (outside the CDR3, taken from reference TRBV7-2 and TRBJ2-1): GAGVSQSPSNKVTEKGKDVELRCDPISGHTALYWYRQSLGQGLEFLIYFQGNSAPDKSGLPSDRFSAERTGGSVSTLTIQRTQQEDSAVYLCASSLGLAGGVGEQFFGPGTRLTVL.

This clone was observed a few times. The gene calls are TRBV27 and TRBJ2-7; possible D gene TRBD2, 6 bases. V gave up 8 bases and J gave up 2 bases, with 13 bases separating them. CDR1 MNHEY and CDR2 SMNVEV come from the germline V gene (reference sequence). This CDR3 region has 13 residues. CDR3 loop: CASGGTGAYEQYF. Here the CDR3 DNA reads TGTGCCAGCGGCGGGACGGGGGCCTACGAGCAGTACTTC.

V and J are TRBV27 and TRBJ2-1; D unresolved. Per germline, CDR1 MNHEY and CDR2 SMNVEV (reference sequence). This CDR3 is built from 16 residues. The germline V and J ends were trimmed by 9 bases and 0 bases, with 18 bases remaining between them. This CDR3 is CARGKHTVSSYNEQFF. CDR3 coding DNA: TGTGCCAGAGGCAAACACACAGTTAGCTCCTACAATGAGCAGTTCTTC.

The gene calls are TRBV30 and TRBJ2-7; 10 bases line up with TRBD2. The CDR3 extends over 11 amino acids. The V gene end was trimmed by 5 bases and the J gene end by 6 bases; junction bases not matched to a gene: 1. The germline V gene encodes CDR1 GTSNPN and CDR2 SVGIG (reference sequence). CDR3 loop: CAWASGGEQYF. CDR3 nucleotide sequence: TGTGCCTGGGCTAGCGGGGGCGAGCAGTACTTC.